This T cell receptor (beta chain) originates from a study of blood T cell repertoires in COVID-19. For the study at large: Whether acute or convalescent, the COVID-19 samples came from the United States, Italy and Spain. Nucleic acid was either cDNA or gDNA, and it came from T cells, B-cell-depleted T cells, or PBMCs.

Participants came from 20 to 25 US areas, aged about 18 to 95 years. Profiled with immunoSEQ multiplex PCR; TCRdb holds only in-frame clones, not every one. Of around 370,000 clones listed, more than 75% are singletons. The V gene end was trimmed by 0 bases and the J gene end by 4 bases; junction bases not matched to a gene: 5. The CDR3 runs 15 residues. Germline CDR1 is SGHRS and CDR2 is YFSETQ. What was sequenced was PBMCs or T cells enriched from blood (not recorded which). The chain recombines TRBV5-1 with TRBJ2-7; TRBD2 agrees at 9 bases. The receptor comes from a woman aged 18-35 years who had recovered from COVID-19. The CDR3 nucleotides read TGCGCCAGCAGCTTGGTTGCGGGGGGGCCGTACGAGCAGTACTTC. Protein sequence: CASSLVAGGPYEQYF.